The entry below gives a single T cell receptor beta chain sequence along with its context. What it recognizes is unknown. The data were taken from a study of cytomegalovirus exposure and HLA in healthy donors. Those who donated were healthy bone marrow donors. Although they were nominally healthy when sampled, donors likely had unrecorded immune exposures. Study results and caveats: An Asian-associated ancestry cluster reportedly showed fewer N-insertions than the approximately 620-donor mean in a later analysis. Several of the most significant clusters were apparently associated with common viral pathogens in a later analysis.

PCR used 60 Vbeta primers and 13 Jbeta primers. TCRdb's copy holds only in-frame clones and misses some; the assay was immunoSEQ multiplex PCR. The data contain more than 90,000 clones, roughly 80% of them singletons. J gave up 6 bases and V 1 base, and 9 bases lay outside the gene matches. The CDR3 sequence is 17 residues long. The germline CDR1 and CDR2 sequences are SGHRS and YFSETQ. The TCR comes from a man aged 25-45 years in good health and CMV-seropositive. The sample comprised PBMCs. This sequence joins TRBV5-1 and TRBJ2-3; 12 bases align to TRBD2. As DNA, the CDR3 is TGCGCCAGCAGCTTGTCTTTGACTAGCGGGAGTACTGATACGCAGTATTTT. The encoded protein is CASSLSLTSGSTDTQYF. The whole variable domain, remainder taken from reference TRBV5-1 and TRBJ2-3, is KAGVTQTPRYLIKTRGQQVTLSCSPISGHRSVSWYQQTPGQGLQFLFEYFSETQRNKGNFPGRFSGRQFSNSRSEMNVSTLELGDSALYLCASSLSLTSGSTDTQYFGPGTRLTVL.